The sequence of this TCR beta chain was determined in a study of control samples from healthy donors and cancer patients (TCRdb year 2020). Comments on this clone: What antigen it recognizes has not been identified. Within one base of it there is no much larger clone, and no base qualities were kept.

Libraries were constructed by the immunoSEQ multiplex PCR assay. Imported from immuneACCESS, the table was reduced by TCRdb to in-frame sequences with V and J called. These copies leave out some clones; in studies compared against another copy, an unresolved V gene accounts for under half, and the cause of the remainder is not known. The sample table lists more than 95,000 clones, around 87% of them with a count of one. Roughly 2.8% of the sample belongs to the ten largest clones. From the cysteine up to the phenylalanine, the CDR3 has a length of 13 residues. Just the 39-base CDR3 DNA is kept, in frame starting at base 1. V and J are truncated by 4 bases and 2 bases respectively, leaving an intervening sequence of 9 bases. CDR1 is given as LNHDA and CDR2 as SQIVND, both from the germline V gene (reference sequence).

Sequenced: blood. The chain links TRBV19 with TRBJ2-7; the D element might be TRBD1 or TRBD2, as each aligns at 5 bases. This TCR came from a man in his sixties in good health. The nucleotides are TGTGCCAGTAGTACCGGGACCCCCTACGAGCAGTACTTC. Protein translation: CASSTGTPYEQYF.